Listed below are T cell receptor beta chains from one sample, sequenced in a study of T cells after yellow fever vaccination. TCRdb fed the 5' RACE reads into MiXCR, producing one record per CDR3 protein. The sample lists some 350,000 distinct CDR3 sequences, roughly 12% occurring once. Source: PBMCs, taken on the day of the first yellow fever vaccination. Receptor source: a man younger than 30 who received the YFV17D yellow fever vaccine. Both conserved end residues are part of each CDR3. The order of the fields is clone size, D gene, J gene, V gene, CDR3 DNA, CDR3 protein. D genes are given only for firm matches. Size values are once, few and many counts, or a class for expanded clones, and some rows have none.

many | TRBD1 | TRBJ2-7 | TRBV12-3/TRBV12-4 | TGTGCCAGCGGACAGGGTTGGTTGGGCGAGCAGTACTTC | CASGQGWLGEQYF
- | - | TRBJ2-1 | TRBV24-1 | TGTGCCACCAGTGATTTGGGGCGTAATGAGCAGTTCTTC | CATSDLGRNEQFF
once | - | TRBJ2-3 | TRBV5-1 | TGCGCCAGCAGCTTGAGTGTGGGCTTGGGCACAGATACGCAGTATTTT | CASSLSVGLGTDTQYF
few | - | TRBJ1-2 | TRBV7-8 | TGTGCCAGCAGCTTAGATCGCCAGGAACACACCTTC | CASSLDRQEHTF
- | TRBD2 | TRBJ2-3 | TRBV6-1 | TGTGCCAGCAACCCCGGGGGGGCATTAACCGATACGCAGTATTTT | CASNPGGALTDTQYF
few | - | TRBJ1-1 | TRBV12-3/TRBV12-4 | TGTGCCAGCAGAACGACGGGCAGGGTCACTGAAGCTTTCTTT | CASRTTGRVTEAFF
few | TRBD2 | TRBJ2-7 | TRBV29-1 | TGCAGCGTTGTAGGACTAGCGGGGACCTCCTACGAGCAGTACTTC | CSVVGLAGTSYEQYF
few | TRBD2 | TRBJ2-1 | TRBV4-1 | TGCGCCAGCAGCTGGACTAGCGGGGGGTTAAATGAGCAGTTCTTC | CASSWTSGGLNEQFF
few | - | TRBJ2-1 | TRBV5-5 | TGTGCCAGCAGCTTGCGTCTTCGGGCCGACTTCTACAATGAGCAGTTCTTC | CASSLRLRADFYNEQFF
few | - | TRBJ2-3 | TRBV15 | TGTGCCACCAGCAGAGGGACCTCTACAGATACGCAGTATTTT | CATSRGTSTDTQYF
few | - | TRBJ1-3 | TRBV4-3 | TGCGCCAGCAGCCAAGGGACGGGGACCTCTGGAAACACCATATATTTT | CASSQGTGTSGNTIYF
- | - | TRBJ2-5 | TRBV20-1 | TGCAGTGCTAGGCGTTGGGAGACCCAGTACTTC | CSARRWETQYF
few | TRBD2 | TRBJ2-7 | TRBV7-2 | TGTGCCAGCAGCTTGGGGAGCGGGGGCGGGGGTTACGAGCAGTACTTC | CASSLGSGGGGYEQYF
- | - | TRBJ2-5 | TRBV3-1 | TGTGCCAGCAGCCAGGTCAAAGAAGAGACCCAGTACTTC | CASSQVKEETQYF
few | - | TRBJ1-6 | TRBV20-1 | TGCAGTGCTCTGTTTAGGTCCTATAATTCACCCCTCCACTTT | CSALFRSYNSPLHF
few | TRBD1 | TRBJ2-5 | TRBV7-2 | TGTGCCAGCAGCTTGGACAGGGGAGCACAAGAGACCCAGTACTTC | CASSLDRGAQETQYF
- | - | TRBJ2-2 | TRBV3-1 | TGTGCCAGCCAGGGGAACACCGGGGAGCTGTTTTTT | CASQGNTGELFF
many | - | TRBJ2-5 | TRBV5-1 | TGCGCCAGCAGCTTGGTAGGTGGAAGTCAAGAGACCCAGTACTTC | CASSLVGGSQETQYF
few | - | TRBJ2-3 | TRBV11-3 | TGTGCCAGCAGCTTAGTAGCAGGTGGTAAGACAGATACGCAGTATTTT | CASSLVAGGKTDTQYF
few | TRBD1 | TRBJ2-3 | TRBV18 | TGTGCCAGCTCACCTCGACAGGGTTGGGATACGCAGTATTTT | CASSPRQGWDTQYF
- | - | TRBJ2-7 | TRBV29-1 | TGCAGCGTTGGACCTCGCCTTAGCGTCTACGAGCAGTACTTC | CSVGPRLSVYEQYF
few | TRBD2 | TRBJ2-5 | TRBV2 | TGTGCCAGCTCCTCCCGGGAGGGCCTTCCTCAAGAGACCCAGTACTTC | CASSSREGLPQETQYF
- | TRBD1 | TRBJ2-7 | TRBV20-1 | TGCAGTGCTCGTGCAGGGGGCAGGTCCTACGAGCAGTACTTC | CSARAGGRSYEQYF
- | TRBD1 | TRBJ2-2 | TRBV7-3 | TGTGCCAGCAGCTTACGGGACAGGGGGCTCTCCACCGGGGAGCTGTTTTTT | CASSLRDRGLSTGELFF
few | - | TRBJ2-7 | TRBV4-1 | TGCGCCACCGGGCTGGGGAGCTCCTACGAGCAGTACTTC | CATGLGSSYEQYF
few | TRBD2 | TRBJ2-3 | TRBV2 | TGTGCCAGCAGCGAAGCCCGGGCTAGCGGGGGGGCGATAGATACGCAGTATTTT | CASSEARASGGAIDTQYF
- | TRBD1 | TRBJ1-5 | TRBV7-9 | TGTGCCAGCAGCGCGCAACAGGGGCCCAATCAGCCCCAGCATTTT | CASSAQQGPNQPQHF
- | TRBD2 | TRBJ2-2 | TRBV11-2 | TGTGCCAGCACCCCCTCCCTAGCGGGGAGCCTCACCGGGGAGCTGTTTTTT | CASTPSLAGSLTGELFF
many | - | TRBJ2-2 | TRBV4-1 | TGCGCCAGCAGCCAGGCCTACACCGGGGAGCTGTTTTTT | CASSQAYTGELFF
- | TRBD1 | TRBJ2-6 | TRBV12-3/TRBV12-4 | TGTGCCAGCAGTTTAGTAATGGGACAGCCCGAAGATCCCGGGGCCAACGTCCTGACTTTC | CASSLVMGQPEDPGANVLTF
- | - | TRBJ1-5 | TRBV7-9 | TGTGCCAGCAGCTTAGATTGGCCAAATCAGCCCCAGCATTTT | CASSLDWPNQPQHF
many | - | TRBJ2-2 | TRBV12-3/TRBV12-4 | TGTGCCAGCAGTTTAGTCCTGACAGGCACCGGGGAGCTGTTTTTT | CASSLVLTGTGELFF
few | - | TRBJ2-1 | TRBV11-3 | TGTGCCAGCAGCTCCATGGGTGAGCAGTTCTTC | CASSSMGEQFF
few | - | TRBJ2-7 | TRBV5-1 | TGCGCCAGCAGCCTGGACTCGTACGGTCAGGTCTACGAGCAGTACTTC | CASSLDSYGQVYEQYF
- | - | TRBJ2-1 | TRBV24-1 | TGTGCCACCCCGGCGCGGGGTGAGCAGTTCTTC | CATPARGEQFF
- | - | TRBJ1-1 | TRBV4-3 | TGCGCCAGCAGCCAAGATCTTCGGGGGCCTGAAGCTTTCTTT | CASSQDLRGPEAFF
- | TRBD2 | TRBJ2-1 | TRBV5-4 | TGTGCCAGCAGCTTTAGCGGGGGGCCATACAATGAGCAGTTCTTC | CASSFSGGPYNEQFF
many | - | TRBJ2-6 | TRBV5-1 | TGCGCCAGCAGCTTGAGTTATTACAGGGTAATTGGGGCCAACGTCCTGACTTTC | CASSLSYYRVIGANVLTF
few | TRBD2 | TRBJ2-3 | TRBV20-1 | TGCAGTGCTAGTTGGGGACTAGCCATCCCAGATACGCAGTATTTT | CSASWGLAIPDTQYF
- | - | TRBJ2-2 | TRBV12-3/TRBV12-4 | TGTGCCAGCAGTTTAGGGGGCTACACCGGGGAGCTGTTTTTT | CASSLGGYTGELFF
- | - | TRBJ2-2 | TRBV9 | TGTGCCAGCAGCCCCCAAAGCGGGAACACCGGGGAGCTGTTTTTT | CASSPQSGNTGELFF
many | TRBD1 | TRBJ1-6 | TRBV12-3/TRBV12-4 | TGTGCCAGCAGTCTAACAGGGGCGGATTCACCCCTCCACTTT | CASSLTGADSPLHF
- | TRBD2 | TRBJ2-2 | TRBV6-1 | TGTGCCAGCAGCCCCGGACTAGCGGGGGGGCCAAGCACCGGGGAGCTGTTTTTT | CASSPGLAGGPSTGELFF
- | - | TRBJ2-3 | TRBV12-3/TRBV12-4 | TGTGCCAGCAGTCCCTTTCCTAGCACAGATACGCAGTATTTT | CASSPFPSTDTQYF
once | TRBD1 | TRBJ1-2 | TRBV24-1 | TGTGCCACCAGTGATTTGGGGGACAGGGTTCCTGGCTACACCTTC | CATSDLGDRVPGYTF
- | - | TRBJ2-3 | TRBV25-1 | TGTGCCAGCAGTGAATGGCGGGGTTCAGATACGCAGTATTTT | CASSEWRGSDTQYF
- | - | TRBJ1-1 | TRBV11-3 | TGTGCCAGCAGCTTAGGATGGCAGGGCGAAGCTTTCTTT | CASSLGWQGEAFF
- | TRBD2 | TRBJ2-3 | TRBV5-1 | TGCGCCAGCAGCGAGGGACTAGCTGGGGATACGCAGTATTTT | CASSEGLAGDTQYF
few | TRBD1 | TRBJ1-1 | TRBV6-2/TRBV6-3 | TGTGCCAGCAGTCCCGACAGGGTACCTCCCACTGAAGCTTTCTTT | CASSPDRVPPTEAFF
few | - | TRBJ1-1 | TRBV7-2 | TGTGCCAGCAGTTCCGACCCCGGAGGATGGACTGAAGCTTTCTTT | CASSSDPGGWTEAFF
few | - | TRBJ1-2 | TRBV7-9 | TGTGCCAGCAGCTTAGTAAGACAGAGCTATGGCTACACCTTC | CASSLVRQSYGYTF
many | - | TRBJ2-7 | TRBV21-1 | TGTGCCAGCCGGGACAGATACTACGAGCAGTACTTC | CASRDRYYEQYF
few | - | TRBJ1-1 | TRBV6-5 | TGTGCCAGCAGATTCCAGGGAGGTGAAGCTTTCTTT | CASRFQGGEAFF
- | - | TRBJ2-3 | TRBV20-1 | TGCAGTGCTAGAGATAAAACGCGGCTTAGCACAGATACGCAGTATTTT | CSARDKTRLSTDTQYF